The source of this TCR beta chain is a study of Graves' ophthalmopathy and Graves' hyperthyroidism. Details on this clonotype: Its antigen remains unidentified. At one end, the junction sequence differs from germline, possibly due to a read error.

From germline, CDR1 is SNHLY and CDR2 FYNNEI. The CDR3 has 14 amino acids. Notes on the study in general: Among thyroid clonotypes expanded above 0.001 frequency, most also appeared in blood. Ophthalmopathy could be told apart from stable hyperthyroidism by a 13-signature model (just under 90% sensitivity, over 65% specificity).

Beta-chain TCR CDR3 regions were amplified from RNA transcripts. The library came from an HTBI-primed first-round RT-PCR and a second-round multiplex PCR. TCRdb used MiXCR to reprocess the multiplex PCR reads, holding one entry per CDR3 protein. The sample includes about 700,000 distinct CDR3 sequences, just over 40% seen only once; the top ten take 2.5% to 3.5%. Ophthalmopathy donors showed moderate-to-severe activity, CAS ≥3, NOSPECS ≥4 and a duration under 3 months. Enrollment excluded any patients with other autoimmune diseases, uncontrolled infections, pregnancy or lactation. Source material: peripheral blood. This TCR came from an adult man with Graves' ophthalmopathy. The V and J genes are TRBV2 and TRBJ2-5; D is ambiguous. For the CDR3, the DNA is TGTGCCAGCAGTTTCAGCCCCAACCCGGAGACCCAGCACTTC. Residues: CASSFSPNPETQHF. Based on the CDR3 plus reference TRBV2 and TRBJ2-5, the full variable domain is EPEVTQTPSHQVTQMGQEVILRCVPISNHLYFYWYRQILGQKVEFLVSFYNNEISEKSEIFDDQFSVERPDGSNFTLKIRSTKLEDSAMYFCASSFSPNPETQHFGPGTRLLVL.